Below are 23 T cell receptor beta chains sequenced from a single sample in a study of T cell responses to AZD1222 COVID-19 vaccine. The protocol was immunoSEQ multiplex PCR, while the TCRdb copy is restricted to in-frame clones and leaves out a portion. The sample includes around 130,000 clones, 70% to 90% seen only once; the top ten take roughly 3%. Sequenced here: peripheral blood, sampled on day 0 of AZD1222 vaccination. The receptors derive from an adult in good health.

This clone has a handful of counts. The chain links TRBV6-5 to TRBJ1-1; D remains ambiguous. Germline V gene lookup returns CDR1 MNHEY and CDR2 SVGAGI. Trimming cost V 6 bases and J 0 bases, with 11 bases left between them. The CDR3 covers 14 residues. CDR3 residues: CASRSNLMNTEAFF. For the CDR3, the DNA is TGTGCCAGCAGGTCAAACCTTATGAACACTGAAGCTTTCTTT.

The CDR3 bases are TGTGCCAGCAGCCCAATACTACAGGGGGCCCCCTACGAGCAGTACTTC. It translates to CASSPILQGAPYEQYF. V is TRBV7-8 and J is TRBJ2-7; TRBD1 matches 9 bases. The CDR3 contains 16 residues. Germline-derived CDR1 and CDR2 are SGHVS and FQNEAQ. V dropped 5 bases and J dropped 2; count of bases not matched to a gene: 10.

Of note for this clone: The junction and the germline gene differ at one end; a read error may be behind it. The genes are TRBV27 and TRBJ1-2, with a weak D call TRBD1 (6 bases). Germline CDR1 is MNHEY and CDR2 is SMNVEV (reference sequence). CDR3 length: 15 amino acids. CDR3 loop: CVSSSTRGANYGYTF. The CDR3 nucleotides are TGTGTCAGCAGTTCGACCAGGGGAGCTAACTATGGCTACACCTTC.

The V and J genes are TRBV18 and TRBJ1-4, with D maybe TRBD1 (5 bases). The length of the CDR3 is 14 residues. Looked up from germline, CDR1 is KGHSH and CDR2 is LQKENI. Trimming pared 4 bases from V and 1 base from J, leaving 7 bases between. The CDR3: CASSQRGTNEKLFF. Written as DNA, the CDR3 is TGTGCCAGCTCACAGAGGGGAACTAATGAAAAACTGTTTTTT.

The V call is TRBV4-1, the J call TRBJ2-1; D is undetermined. Germline V gene sequence: CDR1 MGHRA, CDR2 YSYEKL. The CDR3 extends over 16 amino acids. V was trimmed by 1 base and J by 4 bases, leaving 14 bases between them. CDR3 in DNA: TGCGCCAGCAGCCAAGTCGACTTGATTGTTTACAATGAGCAGTTCTTC. It codes for CASSQVDLIVYNEQFF.

The chain recombines TRBV5-4 with TRBJ2-7; 12 bases are a match to TRBD1. The CDR3 runs to 15 residues. The V and J ends lost 2 bases and 7 bases, in that order; junction bases with no gene match: 7. Germline CDR1 SGHNT, CDR2 YYREEE (reference sequence). The CDR3: CASSLGGQGAWEQYF. CDR3 nucleotide sequence: TGTGCCAGCAGCTTAGGGGGACAGGGGGCTTGGGAGCAGTACTTC.

CDR3 residues: CASSLKRRLAGAGELFF. As DNA, the CDR3 is TGTGCCAGCAGCTTAAAGCGACGCCTAGCCGGGGCCGGGGAGCTGTTTTTT. V and J are TRBV7-2 and TRBJ2-2; D is perhaps TRBD2 (5 bases). CDR3 size: 17 residues. CDR1 is SGHTA and CDR2 is FQGNSA in the germline V gene. V was pared by 2 bases and J by 6 bases, with 19 bases between.

The rearrangement links TRBV4-3 to TRBJ2-1, with D unclear. This CDR3 contains 14 residues. V gave up 1 base and J gave up 9 bases, with 13 bases separating them. Germline CDR1 is LGHNA and CDR2 is YSLEER. The CDR3 DNA reads as TGCGCCAGCAGCCAAGCCCAGTACTCTGGTGAGCAGTTCTTC. It codes for CASSQAQYSGEQFF.

The rearrangement links TRBV4-3 to TRBJ2-4, with 8 nucleotides matching TRBD1. With 0 bases clipped from V and 9 bases from J, the junction kept 10 bases outside the gene matches. The germline gives CDR1 LGHNA, CDR2 YSLEER. The CDR3 has 16 residues. The CDR3 bases are TGCGCCAGCAGCCAAGATCGAGACAGGGGTGAGGGCATTCAGTACTTC. This sequence encodes CASSQDRDRGEGIQYF.

This clone was seen a single time. The chain joins TRBV18 to TRBJ1-1; 7 nucleotides line up with TRBD1. V lost 2 bases to trimming and J lost 4 bases; unmatched junction nucleotides: 7. The germline gives CDR1 KGHSH, CDR2 LQKENI. This CDR3 region has 15 residues. CDR3 amino acids: CASSPLPTGSTEAFF. CDR3 coding DNA: TGTGCCAGCTCACCATTACCGACAGGGAGCACTGAAGCTTTCTTT.

The V gene is TRBV5-4, the J gene TRBJ2-7; D is ambiguous. With 0 bases removed from V and 2 bases from J, the gap between germline ends came to 3 bases. Per the germline V gene, CDR1 is SGHNT and CDR2 is YYREEE (reference sequence). The length of the CDR3 is 12 residues. CDR3 residues: CASSLDTYEQYF. The DNA for the CDR3 is TGTGCCAGCAGCTTGGACACCTACGAGCAGTACTTC.

This chain connects TRBV4-3 to TRBJ2-6, with no clear D. The CDR3 extends over 16 amino acids. CDR1 is LGHNA, CDR2 YSLEER, per germline. V lost 0 bases and J 4 bases, leaving 10 bases between the germline ends. CDR3 amino acids: CASSQDMGSGANVLTF. The DNA for the CDR3 is TGCGCCAGCAGCCAAGACATGGGGTCGGGGGCCAACGTCCTGACTTTC.

This chain joins TRBV30 and TRBJ1-5; perhaps TRBD1 as D (6 bases). Germline CDR1 and CDR2: GTSNPN and SVGIG (reference sequence). The CDR3 loop spans 17 amino acids. V was cut by 1 base and J by 3 bases, with 19 bases left in between. The CDR3 is CAWSGDRAGDLNQPQHF. The CDR3 coding sequence is TGTGCCTGGAGTGGTGACCGGGCAGGGGATCTCAATCAGCCCCAGCATTTT.

The V gene is TRBV3-1 (or the pseudogene TRBV3-2), the J gene TRBJ2-2, with D uncertain. The V end was cut by 1 base, the J end by 1 base, with 1 base between. The germline gives CDR1 LGHDT, CDR2 YNNKEL (reference sequence). This CDR3 is 13 amino acids long. The CDR3 spells CASSQVNTGELFF. CDR3 bases: TGTGCCAGCAGCCAAGTGAACACCGGGGAGCTGTTTTTT.

V is TRBV11-1 and J is TRBJ1-1, with a weak D call TRBD1 (6 bases). Trimming cost V 5 bases and J 11 bases, with 18 bases left between them. The CDR3 totals 13 residues. Germline loops: CDR1 SGHAT, CDR2 FQDESV (reference sequence). CDR3 coding DNA: TGTGCCAGCAGCCCAGGGGCCCTCTTGAAGGCTTTCTTT. This sequence encodes CASSPGALLKAFF.

The chain couples TRBV18 to TRBJ2-2; perhaps TRBD2 as D (6 bases). Germline values: CDR1 KGHSH, CDR2 LQKENI. V was trimmed by 6 bases and J by 3 bases, leaving 11 bases between them. The CDR3 loop spans 14 amino acids. CDR3 bases: TGTGCCAGCTCCCGGCGGAGGGACACCGGGGAGCTGTTTTTT. Amino acid sequence: CASSRRRDTGELFF.

The chain joins TRBV5-1 to TRBJ1-1; a possible D gene is TRBD1 (6 bases). The V end lost 7 bases, the J end lost 2 bases, and 15 bases lay between the germline ends. This CDR3 is 14 amino acids long. The germline gives CDR1 SGHRS, CDR2 YFSETQ. CDR3 residues: CASLEGGANTEAFF. Here the CDR3 DNA reads TGCGCCAGCCTAGAAGGGGGGGCAAACACTGAAGCTTTCTTT.

This chain uses TRBV2 with TRBJ1-2; D not resolved. Trimming took 1 base from V and 2 from J, leaving 8 bases between them. Germline V CDR1 and CDR2: SNHLY, FYNNEI. The CDR3 is made up of 14 amino acids. CDR3 sequence (DNA): TGTGCCAGCAGTGAAGTCCGGGGAAACTATGGCTACACCTTC. Its protein is CASSEVRGNYGYTF.

The chain links TRBV27 to TRBJ1-5; D ambiguous. The CDR3 is 13 amino acids. Germline values: CDR1 MNHEY, CDR2 SMNVEV (reference sequence). V was cut by 3 bases and J by 2 bases, with 5 bases left in between. For the CDR3, the DNA is TGTGCCAGCAGTTTCACAGGCAATCAGCCCCAGCATTTT. It yields the protein CASSFTGNQPQHF.

The rearrangement links TRBV7-9 to TRBJ2-3; 7 bases are a match to TRBD2. Germline lookup yields CDR1 SEHNR and CDR2 FQNEAQ (reference sequence). The CDR3 sequence is 15 residues long. V shed 4 bases, J shed 1 base, and the junction held 5 bases outside the gene matches. CDR3 sequence reads: CASSSGLVGTDTQYF. As DNA, the CDR3 is TGTGCCAGCAGCTCCGGACTAGTGGGCACAGATACGCAGTATTTT.

This clone has just a few counts. The V call is TRBV11-2, the J call TRBJ2-7; D may be TRBD1 (5 bases). With 0 bases removed from V and 3 bases from J, the gap between germline ends came to 9 bases. The CDR3 spans 14 residues. The germline CDR1 and CDR2 sequences are SGHAT and FQNNGV. This CDR3 is CASSLEVGDYEQYF. The DNA for the CDR3 is TGTGCCAGCAGCTTAGAGGTAGGGGACTACGAGCAGTACTTC.

The V and J genes are TRBV29-1 and TRBJ2-5; D perhaps matches TRBD2 (5 bases). Germline CDR1 and CDR2: SQVTM and ANQGSEA. The CDR3 is 13 amino acids. Trimming shortened V by 3 bases and J by 4 bases, and 12 bases separated the two germline ends. Here the CDR3 DNA reads TGCAGCGTTGATCGGGGATCAGGAGAGACCCAGTACTTC. It yields the protein CSVDRGSGETQYF.

This clone was picked up one time. The chain employs TRBV5-4 and TRBJ2-1; no clear D gene. Germline lookup yields CDR1 SGHNT and CDR2 YYREEE (reference sequence). This CDR3 comprises 16 residues. V lost 1 base to trimming and J lost 0 bases, with 11 bases between them. The CDR3, as DNA: TGTGCCAGCAGCTTGCCGAGCTTTAGCTCCTACAATGAGCAGTTCTTC. Encoded protein: CASSLPSFSSYNEQFF.